This entry lists 15 T cell receptor beta chains sequenced from one sample in a study of response to subunit inactivated influenza vaccine. Each CDR3 protein is one row after TCRdb ran MiXCR on the RT-PCR reads. The sample shows about 570,000 distinct CDR3 sequences, over 9% of them seen only once. The same data also contributed to another study, on T cells expressing NK-cell markers. That source reports: UMIs were included in TCR beta cDNA generated by 5'RACE template switching.

Here the sequenced sample was PBMCs from blood, taken on the day of vaccination. The receptor source for this set is a middle-aged man who received an inactivated influenza vaccine.

This clonotype was counted ten times or more. The chain carries TRBV5-1 and TRBJ2-1, with D maybe TRBD2 (5 bases). The CDR3 is made up of 16 amino acids. Germline V gene sequence: CDR1 SGHRS, CDR2 YFSETQ. Trimming stripped 3 bases from V and 8 bases from J, with 21 bases between. The CDR3 is CASSSPTETPGDEQFF. The CDR3 nucleotides are TGCGCCAGCAGCTCGCCAACTGAAACCCCCGGGGATGAGCAGTTCTTC.

The chain carries TRBV7-2 and TRBJ1-6; D call uncertain. This CDR3 region has 14 residues. Trimming stripped 0 bases from V and 8 bases from J, with 8 bases between. Germline CDR1 and CDR2: SGHTA and FQGNSA. The CDR3 nucleotides are TGTGCCAGCAGCTTAGCGTACAAGGATTCACCCCTCCACTTT. It specifies CASSLAYKDSPLHF.

The chain couples TRBV12-3 or TRBV12-4 to TRBJ1-6; D gene uncertain. CDR3 size: 15 residues. V gave up 0 bases and J gave up 7 bases, with 10 bases separating them. The CDR3 loop reads CASSLALVRNSPLHF. The CDR3 DNA follows: TGTGCCAGCAGTTTAGCGCTTGTGAGAAATTCACCCCTCCACTTT.

This clonotype has only a few counts. The chain combines TRBV7-9 with TRBJ1-1; 8 nucleotides match TRBD1. This CDR3 has 15 amino acids. V lost 3 bases and J lost 0; bases outside the gene matches: 3. Per the germline V gene, CDR1 is SEHNR and CDR2 is FQNEAQ (reference sequence). The CDR3 nucleotides are TGTGCCAGCAGCTTTGCCAGGGGGCTGAACACTGAAGCTTTCTTT. It is translated as CASSFARGLNTEAFF.

This clonotype was detected a few times. V gene TRBV6-2 or TRBV6-3 combines with J gene TRBJ2-1; no clear D. The CDR3 runs 17 residues. Germline CDR1 and CDR2: MNHEY and SVGEGT. Trimming took 0 bases from V and 10 from J, leaving 22 bases between them. The CDR3, as DNA: TGTGCCAGCAGTTACTCTGGGAAGACATCTTACAATGCGGAGCAGTTCTTC. This sequence encodes CASSYSGKTSYNAEQFF.

This clonotype has a handful of counts. The chain has TRBV9 and TRBJ2-1; a possible D gene is TRBD2 (7 bases). Germline V gene data show CDR1 as SGDLS and CDR2 as YYNGEE. This CDR3 comprises 15 residues. Trimming took 0 bases from V and 8 from J, leaving 15 bases between them. DNA of the CDR3: TGTGCCAGCAGCGTAGTTGATCGGGGGGCCCATGAGCAGTTCTTC. Translation: CASSVVDRGAHEQFF.

J is TRBJ2-3 and V is TRBV15; no definite D call. Trimming cost V 8 bases and J 2 bases, with 11 bases left between them. The CDR3 is 13 residues long. Germline V gives CDR1 LNHNV, CDR2 YYDKDF (reference sequence). CDR3 sequence reads: CATRPLVTDTQYF. The CDR3 bases are TGTGCCACCCGCCCCTTAGTCACAGATACGCAGTATTTT. Supplemented by reference TRBV15 and TRBJ2-3, the full variable domain reads DAMVIQNPRYQVTQFGKPVTLSCSQTLNHNVMYWYQQKSSQAPKLLFHYYDKDFNNEADTPDNFQSRRPNTSFCFLDIRSPGLGDTAMYLCATRPLVTDTQYFGPGTRLTVL.

This clonotype was seen a handful of times. This rearrangement joins TRBV20-1 to TRBJ2-7; the D gene is possibly TRBD2 (5 bases). Germline V gives CDR1 DFQATT, CDR2 SNEGSKA (reference sequence). V was shortened by 3 bases and J by 0 bases, with 15 bases between the two germline ends. The CDR3 is 15 residues long. CDR3 DNA: TGCAGTGCTAGGACTGTAGCGCGGAGCTCCTACGAGCAGTACTTC. Its protein is CSARTVARSSYEQYF.

At least ten counts were recorded for this clonotype. The chain employs TRBV5-1 and TRBJ2-3; 8 bases agree with TRBD2. The CDR3 runs 15 residues. The trim removed 5 bases at V and 2 bases at J, leaving 7 bases unmatched. Germline values: CDR1 SGHRS, CDR2 YFSETQ. CDR3 region: CASRREASNTDTQYF. CDR3 bases: TGCGCCAGCAGGCGGGAGGCTTCAAACACAGATACGCAGTATTTT.

The chain joins TRBV5-1 to TRBJ2-3, with a tentative D call TRBD2 (6 bases). Germline values: CDR1 SGHRS, CDR2 YFSETQ. V lost 4 bases to trimming and J lost 3 bases, with 15 bases between them. CDR3 length: 15 amino acids. The CDR3 protein is CASSLPLGTTDTQYF. The CDR3 nucleotides read TGCGCCAGCAGCCTCCCCCTGGGGACTACAGATACGCAGTATTTT.

The gene calls are TRBV29-1 and TRBJ2-3, with D unclear. Between the trimmed V and J ends, which lost 4 bases and 0 bases, there was a span of 8 bases. CDR3 length: 13 residues. CDR1 and CDR2 from the germline V gene are SQVTM and ANQGSEA. The CDR3 DNA is TGCAGCGTTGTGCAGGCAAGCACAGATACGCAGTATTTT. Protein sequence: CSVVQASTDTQYF.

This clonotype was counted a few times. The rearrangement uses TRBV5-1 and TRBJ2-3, with 11 bases fitting TRBD2. Germline assignment: CDR1 SGHRS and CDR2 YFSETQ. The CDR3 extends over 19 amino acids. V dropped 4 bases and J dropped 1; count of bases not matched to a gene: 14. CDR3 DNA: TGCGCCAGCAGCACATCCGGGACAGCACTAGCGGGAGGCACAGATACGCAGTATTTT. Its translation: CASSTSGTALAGGTDTQYF.

This chain connects TRBV25-1 to TRBJ2-4; 7 positions match TRBD2. This CDR3 contains 14 residues. V was clipped by 7 bases and J by 7 bases; unmatched bases: 10. Germline lookup yields CDR1 MGHDK and CDR2 SYGVNS. The CDR3 coding sequence is TGTGCCAGCACCACCGGGACTAAAGGCAACATTCAGTACTTC. Translation gives CASTTGTKGNIQYF.

This clonotype was recorded a few times. This chain connects TRBV5-1 to TRBJ1-1; D is undetermined. Trimming shortened V by 4 bases and J by 0 bases, and 16 bases separated the two germline ends. Germline V CDR1 and CDR2: SGHRS, YFSETQ. This CDR3 contains 16 residues. In DNA form, the CDR3 reads TGCGCCAGCAGCCCGTGGACGGAGATTATGAACACTGAAGCTTTCTTT. Translation gives CASSPWTEIMNTEAFF.

The chain joins TRBV28 to TRBJ2-3; 9 bases agree with TRBD2. The CDR3 contains 14 residues. Germline V gene lookup returns CDR1 MDHEN and CDR2 SYDVKM. The trim removed 11 bases at V and 4 bases at J, leaving 10 bases unmatched. CDR3 bases: TGTGCCTGCTGGGAGGCGGGGGGGTCAGATACGCAGTATTTT. Translated: CACWEAGGSDTQYF. Based on the CDR3 plus reference TRBV28 and TRBJ2-3, the full variable domain is DVKVTQSSRYLVKRTGEKVFLECVQDMDHENMFWYRQDPGLGLRLIYFSYDVKMKEKGDIPEGYSVSREKKERFSLILESASTNQTSMYLCACWEAGGSDTQYFGPGTRLTVL.